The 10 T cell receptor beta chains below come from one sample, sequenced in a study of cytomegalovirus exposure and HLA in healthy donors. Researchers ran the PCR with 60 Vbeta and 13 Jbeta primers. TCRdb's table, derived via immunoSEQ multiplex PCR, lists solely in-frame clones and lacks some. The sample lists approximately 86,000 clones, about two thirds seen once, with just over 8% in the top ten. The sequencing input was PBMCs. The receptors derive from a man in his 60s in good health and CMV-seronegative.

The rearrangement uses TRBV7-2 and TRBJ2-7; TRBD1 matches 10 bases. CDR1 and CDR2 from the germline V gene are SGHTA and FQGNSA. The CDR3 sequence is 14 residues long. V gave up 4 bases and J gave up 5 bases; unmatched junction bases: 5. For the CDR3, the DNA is TGTGCCAGCAGCTCCGGGACAGGGGTCGACGAGCAGTACTTC. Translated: CASSSGTGVDEQYF. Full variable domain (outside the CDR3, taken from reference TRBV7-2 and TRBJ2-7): GAGVSQSPSNKVTEKGKDVELRCDPISGHTALYWYRQSLGQGLEFLIYFQGNSAPDKSGLPSDRFSAERTGGSVSTLTIQRTQQEDSAVYLCASSSGTGVDEQYFGPGTRLTVT.

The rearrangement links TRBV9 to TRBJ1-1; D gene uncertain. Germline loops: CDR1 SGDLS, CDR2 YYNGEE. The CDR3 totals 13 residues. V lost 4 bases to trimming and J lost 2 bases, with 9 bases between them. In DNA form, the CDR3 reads TGTGCCAGCAGCTTCAACAGCAACACTGAAGCTTTCTTT. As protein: CASSFNSNTEAFF.

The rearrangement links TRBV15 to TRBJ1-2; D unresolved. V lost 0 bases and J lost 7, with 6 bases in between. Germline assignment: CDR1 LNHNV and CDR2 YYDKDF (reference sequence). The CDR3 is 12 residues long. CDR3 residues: CATSRDRGGYTF. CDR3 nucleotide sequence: TGTGCCACCAGCAGAGATCGCGGTGGCTACACCTTC.

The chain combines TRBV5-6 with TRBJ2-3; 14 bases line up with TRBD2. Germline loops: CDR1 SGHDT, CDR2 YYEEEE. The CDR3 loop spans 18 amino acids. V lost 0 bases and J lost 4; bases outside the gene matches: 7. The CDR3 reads CASSLGGRGLAGADTQYF. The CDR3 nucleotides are TGTGCCAGCAGCTTGGGGGGTAGGGGACTAGCGGGGGCAGATACGCAGTATTTT. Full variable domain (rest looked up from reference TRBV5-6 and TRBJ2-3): DAGVTQSPTHLIKTRGQQVTLRCSPKSGHDTVSWYQQALGQGPQFIFQYYEEEERQRGNFPDRFSGHQFPNYSSELNVNALLLGDSALYLCASSLGGRGLAGADTQYFGPGTRLTVL.

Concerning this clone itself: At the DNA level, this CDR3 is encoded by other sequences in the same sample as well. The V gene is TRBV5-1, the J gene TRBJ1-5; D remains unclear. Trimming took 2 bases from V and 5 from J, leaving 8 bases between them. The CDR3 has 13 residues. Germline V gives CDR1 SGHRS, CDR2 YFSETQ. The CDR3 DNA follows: TGCGCCAGCAGCTTTGAGGGAGATCAGCCCCAGCATTTT. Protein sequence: CASSFEGDQPQHF. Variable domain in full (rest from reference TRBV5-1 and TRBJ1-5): KAGVTQTPRYLIKTRGQQVTLSCSPISGHRSVSWYQQTPGQGLQFLFEYFSETQRNKGNFPGRFSGRQFSNSRSEMNVSTLELGDSALYLCASSFEGDQPQHFGDGTRLSIL.

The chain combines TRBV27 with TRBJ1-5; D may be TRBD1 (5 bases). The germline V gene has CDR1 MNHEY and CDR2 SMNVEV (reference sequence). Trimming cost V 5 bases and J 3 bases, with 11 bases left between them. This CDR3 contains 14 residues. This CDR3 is CASSSKGYNQPQHF. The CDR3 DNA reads TGTGCCAGCAGTAGTAAGGGGTACAATCAGCCCCAGCATTTT.

The CDR3 reads CASSLSRTGLGELFF. The CDR3 coding sequence is TGTGCCAGCAGCTTATCTCGGACAGGGTTAGGGGAGCTGTTTTTT. The rearrangement links TRBV5-4 to TRBJ2-2, with TRBD1 matching over 8 bases. Germline CDR1 is SGHNT and CDR2 is YYREEE (reference sequence). Trimming took 2 bases from V and 8 from J; bases not matched to a gene: 8. CDR3 length equals 15 residues.

In nucleotides, the CDR3 is TGTGCCAGCAGTGTCCGCTTTCCAGCTAATGAAAAACTGTTTTTT. Translation gives CASSVRFPANEKLFF. The gene calls are TRBV2 and TRBJ1-4; the D is unclear. From germline, CDR1 is SNHLY and CDR2 FYNNEI. There are 15 residues in the CDR3. V gave up 4 bases and J gave up 3 bases, with 12 bases separating them.

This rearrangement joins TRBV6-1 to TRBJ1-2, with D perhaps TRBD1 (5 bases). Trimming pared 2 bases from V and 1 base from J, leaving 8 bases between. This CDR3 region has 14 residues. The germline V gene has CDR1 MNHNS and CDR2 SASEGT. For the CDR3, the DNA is TGTGCCAGCAGTGAACTGGGGCTTAACTATGGCTACACCTTC. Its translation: CASSELGLNYGYTF.

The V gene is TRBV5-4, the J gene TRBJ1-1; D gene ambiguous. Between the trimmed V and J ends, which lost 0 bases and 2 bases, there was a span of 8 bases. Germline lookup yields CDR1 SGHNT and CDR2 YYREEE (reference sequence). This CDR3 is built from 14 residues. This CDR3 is CASSLDSFNTEAFF. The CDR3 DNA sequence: TGTGCCAGCAGCTTGGACAGCTTTAACACTGAAGCTTTCTTT.